These T cell receptor beta chains were read from a single sample in a study of early T cells in non-severe SARS-CoV-2 infection. One entry per CDR3 protein results from TCRdb running MiXCR on the 5' RACE reads. The profile shows some 120,000 distinct CDR3 sequences, around 14% of them singletons. Sequencing was carried out using whole blood. These receptors were collected from an adult who was a healthcare worker with PCR-confirmed SARS-CoV-2 infection or an uninfected control (not recorded which). CDR3s include the opening cysteine and the closing phenylalanine or tryptophan. A D gene is named only where the DNA matches it firmly. Clone size is shown for a subset of rows, as once, few, many or a class of expanded clone.

V	D	size	J	length	DNA	CDR3
TRBV27	NA	NA	TRBJ1-4	14	TGTGCCAGCGGGCCTGACTATCATCGGGAAAAACTGTTTTTT	CASGPDYHREKLFF
TRBV6-5	NA	few	TRBJ2-7	13	TGTGCCAGCACCCCTAGGTGGGGAGGCGAGCAGTACTTC	CASTPRWGGEQYF
TRBV6-1	NA	NA	TRBJ1-6	15	TGTGCCAGCAAGTTGGGAGGGGACTTTAATTCACCCCTCCACTTT	CASKLGGDFNSPLHF
TRBV5-5	TRBD1	few	TRBJ2-7	14	TGTGCCAGCAGCACCCTGGGACAGCTCGACGAGCAGTACTTC	CASSTLGQLDEQYF
TRBV20-1	NA	NA	TRBJ2-7	14	TGCAGTGCTAGTGAACCCGGGGCCACCTACGAGCAGTACTTC	CSASEPGATYEQYF
TRBV7-2	NA	many	TRBJ1-1	14	TGTGCCAGCAGCCTCGGACCCATGAGGACTGAAGCTTTCTTT	CASSLGPMRTEAFF
TRBV4-1	TRBD2	few	TRBJ2-1	16	TGCGCCAGCAGCCAACCTAGCGGGGGGCTAACAAATGAGCAGTTCTTC	CASSQPSGGLTNEQFF
TRBV5-1	NA	many	TRBJ2-5	14	TGCGCCAGCAGCTTGAAAGTAGCGGAAGAGACCCAGTACTTC	CASSLKVAEETQYF
TRBV19	TRBD2	many	TRBJ2-1	14	TGTGCCAGTAGCTATGGGGGGACTAAGAGTGAGCAGTTCTTC	CASSYGGTKSEQFF
TRBV15	NA	NA	TRBJ1-6	13	TGTGCCACCAGTAATACAGGGCCGGGGTCCCTCCACTTT	CATSNTGPGSLHF
TRBV29-1	NA	many	TRBJ2-3	13	TGCAGCGTTGATGGCTTGGGGGCAAGAACGCAGTATTTT	CSVDGLGARTQYF
TRBV12-3/TRBV12-4	NA	NA	TRBJ1-5	14	TGTGCCAGCAGGCCCCGAGGGCCTAATCAGCCCCAGCATTTT	CASRPRGPNQPQHF
TRBV4-1	TRBD1	NA	TRBJ2-7	17	TGCGCCAGCAGCCAAGATATTGCGGTGACAGGGTCTTACGAGCAGTACTTC	CASSQDIAVTGSYEQYF
TRBV15	NA	few	TRBJ2-5	14	TGTGCCACCAGCTACCCAGTTGCCCGAGAGACCCAGTACTTC	CATSYPVARETQYF
TRBV28	NA	NA	TRBJ2-2	14	TGTGCCAGCAGTCCGTTAGTAGGCACCGGGGAGCTGTTTTTT	CASSPLVGTGELFF
TRBV12-3/TRBV12-4	NA	NA	TRBJ1-1	13	TGTGCCAGCAGTTTTTGGGTGAACACTGAAGCTTTCTTT	CASSFWVNTEAFF
TRBV29-1	NA	few	TRBJ2-1	10	TGCAGCGTTGGCCAAAATGAGCAGTTCTTC	CSVGQNEQFF
TRBV3-1	NA	few	TRBJ1-2	14	TGTGCCAGCAGCGAAGAGTCGGGTAGGAATGGCTACACCTTC	CASSEESGRNGYTF
TRBV20-1	TRBD1	NA	TRBJ2-5	12	TGCAGTGCTTCCAGGGGGCGAGAGACCCAGTACTTC	CSASRGRETQYF
TRBV6-2/TRBV6-3	NA	many	TRBJ1-6	14	TGTGCCAGCAGCTGGACAGCAAGCAATTCACCCCTCCACTTT	CASSWTASNSPLHF
TRBV30	NA	NA	TRBJ2-7	14	TGTGCCTGGAGTCGGGGGTTGGTGAGGAACGAGCAGTACTTC	CAWSRGLVRNEQYF
TRBV30	TRBD2	NA	TRBJ2-3	17	TGTGCCTGGAGTGAAGGGACTAGCGGGGGGGCGACAGATACGCAGTATTTT	CAWSEGTSGGATDTQYF
TRBV30	TRBD1	once	TRBJ1-4	15	TGTGTCTGGAGTGCAGCCGGGACAGGGGGTGAAAAACTGTTTTTT	CVWSAAGTGGEKLFF
TRBV7-9	NA	NA	TRBJ1-1	14	TGTGCCAGCAGCACCAAGACAGGTACGGGTGAAGCTTTCTTT	CASSTKTGTGEAFF
TRBV11-2	NA	NA	TRBJ1-2	15	TGTGCCAGCAGCTTATTGGCCGGACGGAACTATGGCTACACCTTC	CASSLLAGRNYGYTF
TRBV29-1	NA	NA	TRBJ1-5	17	TGCAGCGTATTCAACATACCCTTAAAGATGGAGAATCAGCCCCAGCATTTT	CSVFNIPLKMENQPQHF
TRBV20-1	NA	few	TRBJ2-2	14	TGCAGTGCTAGAGTCTTGGAGAACACCGGGGAGCTGTTTTTT	CSARVLENTGELFF
TRBV7-9	NA	few	TRBJ2-5	15	TGTGCCAGCAGCACGAGAGGCGGCCTCAAAGAGACCCAGTACTTC	CASSTRGGLKETQYF
TRBV6-6	TRBD1	few	TRBJ2-3	16	TGTGCCAGCAGTTACTCTAGGGACAGGGTGGCAGATACGCAGTATTTT	CASSYSRDRVADTQYF
TRBV28	NA	many	TRBJ1-6	18	TGTGCCAGCAGTTTAGGGACCCAGGGTGTGTCCTATAATTCACCCCTCCACTTT	CASSLGTQGVSYNSPLHF
TRBV7-9	NA	NA	TRBJ2-3	13	TGTGCCAGCAGCTTCGGGGGCGCGGATACGCAGTATTTT	CASSFGGADTQYF
TRBV3-1	TRBD1	few	TRBJ2-1	13	TGTGCCAGCAGCTGGGACAGTCCTCAAAGGCCGTTCTTC	CASSWDSPQRPFF
TRBV7-9	NA	NA	TRBJ2-7	14	TGTGCCAGCAGCTTTGGGGAATTGTCCTACGAGCAGTACTTC	CASSFGELSYEQYF
TRBV7-2	NA	many	TRBJ1-4	15	TGTGCCAGCAGGGGGCAGGGTGCAACTAATGAAAAACTGTTTTTT	CASRGQGATNEKLFF
TRBV10-3	NA	NA	TRBJ2-5	15	TGTGCCATCAGTGAGTCAAACCTGGAACAAGAGACCCAGTACTTC	CAISESNLEQETQYF
TRBV5-4	TRBD2	few	TRBJ2-3	14	TGTGCCAGCAGCTTCGGAGCGGGGGTAGATACGCAGTATTTT	CASSFGAGVDTQYF
TRBV3-1	NA	NA	TRBJ2-5	12	TGTGCCAGCAGCCAAGATACTGAGACCCAGTACTTC	CASSQDTETQYF
TRBV7-9	TRBD1	NA	TRBJ2-1	15	TGTGCCACCGGGTGGGGAACAGGGGGTAACAATGAGCAGTTCTTC	CATGWGTGGNNEQFF
TRBV10-2	NA	few	TRBJ2-7	14	TGCGCCAGCAGTGAGTTCCACTCCCAGGTTGAGCAGTACTTC	CASSEFHSQVEQYF
TRBV27	NA	NA	TRBJ1-5	13	TGTGCCAGCAGTTTAAGTCTCGTTCAGCCCCAGCATTTT	CASSLSLVQPQHF
TRBV12-3/TRBV12-4	NA	NA	TRBJ2-1	14	TGTGCCAGCAGCCTCCGGATCGGGAACAATGAGCAGTTCTTC	CASSLRIGNNEQFF
TRBV7-9	TRBD1	few	TRBJ2-2	13	TGTGCCAGCACCAGGGACAGGGCCGGGGAGCTGTTTTTT	CASTRDRAGELFF
TRBV25-1	NA	many	TRBJ1-1	13	TGTGCCAGCAGTAGAAGCACAGGGCACGTAGCTTTCTTT	CASSRSTGHVAFF
TRBV6-2/TRBV6-3	NA	few	TRBJ2-7	14	TGTGCCAGCAGTTACCCCGACAGCTCCTACGAGCAGTACTTC	CASSYPDSSYEQYF
TRBV3-1	NA	few	TRBJ1-6	14	TGTGCCAGCAGCACCGGGACCGACAATTCACCCCTCCACTTT	CASSTGTDNSPLHF
TRBV2	TRBD1	many	TRBJ2-1	14	TGTGCCAGCAGTGGGACAGGGTTGAACCATGAGCAGTTCTTC	CASSGTGLNHEQFF
TRBV30	NA	NA	TRBJ1-4	14	TGTGCCTGCTCCCTGAGAAGCAGTCATGGGAAACTGTTTTTT	CACSLRSSHGKLFF
TRBV19	NA	many	TRBJ1-1	14	TGTGCCAGTAGTGAAAGTGGGGCGGGAGCTGAAGCTTTCTTT	CASSESGAGAEAFF
TRBV15	NA	NA	TRBJ2-5	12	TGTGCCACCAGCAGATCGCAAGAGACCCAGTACTTC	CATSRSQETQYF
TRBV11-2	NA	many	TRBJ1-1	15	TGTGCCAGCAGCTCAGGGTTAACCATGAACACTGAAGCTTTCTTT	CASSSGLTMNTEAFF
TRBV12-5	NA	few	TRBJ1-5	14	TGTGCTAGTGGTTTGAGTTATAGCAATCAGCCCCAGCATTTT	CASGLSYSNQPQHF
TRBV5-5	NA	NA	TRBJ1-2	14	TGTGCCAGCAGCTTTTTGGACGGTAACTATGGCTACACCTTC	CASSFLDGNYGYTF
TRBV19	NA	NA	TRBJ2-6	15	TGTGCCAGTAGTATCGGCCTATCTGGGGCCAACGTCCTGACTTTC	CASSIGLSGANVLTF
TRBV20-1	NA	many	TRBJ2-3	15	TGCAGTGCTCCTACCCGAGCGGAGAGCACAGATACGCAGTATTTT	CSAPTRAESTDTQYF